This T cell receptor beta chain was sequenced in a study of OX40 agonist ivuxolimab in advanced cancers. The germline V gene encodes CDR1 KGHSH and CDR2 LQKENI. V shed 4 bases and J 4 bases; nucleotides not matched to a gene: 2. CDR3 length: 13 amino acids. Clones were sequenced by immunoSEQ multiplex PCR, and TCRdb holds only the in-frame ones, with some missing. The sample yields 30,000 to 40,000 clones, approximately 90% seen once. Sequences were derived from CD4+ or CD8+ T cells sorted from blood, sampled in a trial of the OX40 agonist ivuxolimab. This TCR came from an adult with an advanced solid tumor such as melanoma, head and neck, liver or kidney cancer. The rearrangement links TRBV18 to TRBJ1-1; 8 positions match TRBD1. CDR3 DNA sequence: TGTGCCAGCTCACAGGACAGGGCCACTGAAGCTTTCTTT. It codes for CASSQDRATEAFF.